One and the same sample provided the 16 T cell receptor beta chains below, sequenced in a study of blood T cell repertoires in COVID-19. Clones were sequenced by immunoSEQ multiplex PCR, and TCRdb holds only the in-frame ones, with some missing. The table has a few hundred thousand clones, about 85% seen once. The material sequenced was peripheral blood. These receptors were taken from a man aged 50-59 years who had recovered from COVID-19.

V and J are TRBV30 and TRBJ2-1; 9 nucleotides line up with TRBD2. Germline-derived CDR1 and CDR2 are GTSNPN and SVGIG (reference sequence). Germline trimming cut 3 bases from V and 7 bases from J; bases unmatched to any gene: 10. There are 15 residues in the CDR3. The CDR3 reads CAWSLAGVSKNEQFF. CDR3 bases: TGTGCCTGGAGCTTAGCGGGAGTTTCAAAAAATGAGCAGTTCTTC.

This sequence joins TRBV6-5 and TRBJ2-7; TRBD2 matches at 7 bases. Germline CDR1 is MNHEY and CDR2 is SVGAGI. The length of the CDR3 is 14 residues. Losses at the gene ends were 6 bases for V and 3 bases for J; bases not matched to a gene: 8. CDR3 protein: CASSLGEGGYEQYF. CDR3 bases: TGTGCCAGCAGCCTCGGGGAGGGAGGCTACGAGCAGTACTTC.

J is TRBJ2-7 and V is TRBV6-5; D is unresolved. The V and J ends lost 6 bases and 5 bases respectively, with 8 bases between them. The CDR3 loop spans 11 amino acids. Germline values: CDR1 MNHEY, CDR2 SVGAGI. The CDR3 sequence is CASSHNNEQYF. The CDR3 nucleotides are TGTGCCAGCAGCCACAATAACGAGCAGTACTTC.

The chain links TRBV25-1 to TRBJ2-7; 9 bases match TRBD1. V was clipped by 3 bases and J by 0 bases; unmatched bases: 9. Germline values: CDR1 MGHDK, CDR2 SYGVNS. The CDR3 has 17 amino acids. CDR3 coding DNA: TGTGCCAGCAGTGAGCCTCTGGGACAGGGAACCTCCTACGAGCAGTACTTC. It yields the protein CASSEPLGQGTSYEQYF.

Only one count was recorded for this clone. The chain joins TRBV28 to TRBJ2-1, with TRBD2 matching over 12 bases. This CDR3 has 15 residues. In germline, CDR1 is MDHEN, CDR2 SYDVKM. The ends lost 6 bases at V and 6 bases at J; junction bases unmatched: 6. CDR3 residues: CASSKPGLAGNEQFF. CDR3 in DNA: TGTGCCAGCAGCAAACCGGGACTAGCGGGCAATGAGCAGTTCTTC.

The chain is built from TRBV7-2 and TRBJ2-1, with 8 bases fitting TRBD2. Germline CDR1 is SGHTA and CDR2 is FQGNSA. The CDR3 is made up of 13 amino acids. J was trimmed by 9 bases and V by 5 bases; bases with no gene match: 6. CDR3 coding DNA: TGTGCCAGCAGCGAACTAGCGGTGGGTGAGCAGTTCTTC. This translates into CASSELAVGEQFF.

This rearrangement joins TRBV9 to TRBJ2-3, with no clear D. The germline CDR1 and CDR2 sequences are SGDLS and YYNGEE. Trimming shortened V by 4 bases and J by 2 bases, and 14 bases separated the two germline ends. CDR3 size: 15 residues. The CDR3 region has the DNA TGTGCCAGCAGCCCTAAGTTACCGTACACAGATACGCAGTATTTT. This translates into CASSPKLPYTDTQYF.

This clone was observed a single time. The chain combines TRBV19 with TRBJ1-5, with 8 bases matching TRBD1. This CDR3 has 16 amino acids. Trimming cost V 5 bases and J 4 bases; bases outside gene matches: 10. Per the germline V gene, CDR1 is LNHDA and CDR2 is SQIVND (reference sequence). The chain's CDR3 is CASSSRTGTGNQPQHF. DNA of the CDR3: TGTGCCAGTAGTTCACGGACAGGGACGGGGAATCAGCCCCAGCATTTT.

The chain recombines TRBV5-1 with TRBJ2-1, with D uncertain. The V gene's germline CDR1 is SGHRS and CDR2 YFSETQ. V gave up 2 bases and J gave up 6 bases, with 12 bases separating them. CDR3 length equals 14 residues. The CDR3 bases are TGCGCCAGCAGCTTTCGCTCCAACAGCAATGAGCAGTTCTTC. Translation: CASSFRSNSNEQFF.

V gene TRBV5-4 combines with J gene TRBJ1-2; D gene uncertain. Trimming removed 4 bases from V and 4 bases from J, with 14 bases in between. From germline, CDR1 is SGHNT and CDR2 YYREEE (reference sequence). The CDR3 consists of 14 residues. The CDR3 coding sequence is TGTGCCAGCAGCACCTCGGGAGGCCTCTATGGCTACACCTTC. Translated, it gives CASSTSGGLYGYTF.

The chain has TRBV5-1 and TRBJ1-5; 9 bases are a match to TRBD1. The germline gives CDR1 SGHRS, CDR2 YFSETQ. The CDR3 is 15 amino acids. J was trimmed by 6 bases and V by 0 bases; bases with no gene match: 4. The CDR3: CASSLEGTGTQPQHF. The DNA of the CDR3 is TGCGCCAGCAGCTTGGAGGGGACAGGGACTCAGCCCCAGCATTTT.

The chain links TRBV24-1 to TRBJ2-7; 8 bases are a match to TRBD1. Germline CDR1 KGHDR, CDR2 SFDVKD. This CDR3 has 14 residues. V dropped 7 bases and J dropped 4; count of bases not matched to a gene: 8. The CDR3 DNA follows: TGTGCCACCAGCCCGACAGGGGCACAGTACGAGCAGTACTTC. Translation: CATSPTGAQYEQYF.

This clone was picked up one time. This chain uses TRBV28 with TRBJ1-1, with a tentative D call TRBD1 (5 bases). Per germline, CDR1 MDHEN and CDR2 SYDVKM. This CDR3 comprises 15 residues. Trimming took off 4 bases at V and 0 bases at J, with 12 bases between the two ends. CDR3 bases: TGTGCCAGCAGTTCTCAGACAGCCATGAACACTGAAGCTTTCTTT. Translating gives CASSSQTAMNTEAFF. The variable domain in full, completed from reference TRBV28 and TRBJ1-1, reads DVKVTQSSRYLVKRTGEKVFLECVQDMDHENMFWYRQDPGLGLRLIYFSYDVKMKEKGDIPEGYSVSREKKERFSLILESASTNQTSMYLCASSSQTAMNTEAFFGQGTRLTVV.

This clone was observed a handful of times. The rearrangement links TRBV19 to TRBJ2-1; 9 bases are a match to TRBD2. Unmatched junction bases numbered 5, after V lost 7 bases and J lost 1 base. This CDR3 comprises 15 residues. From germline, CDR1 is LNHDA and CDR2 SQIVND (reference sequence). Here the CDR3 DNA reads TGTGCCAGTATCGGAGCGGGAGGATCCTACAATGAGCAGTTCTTC. It translates to CASIGAGGSYNEQFF.

The rearrangement uses TRBV3-1 (or the pseudogene TRBV3-2) and TRBJ2-7, with a weak D call TRBD2 (5 bases). V was clipped by 0 bases and J by 2 bases, with 8 bases between them. Germline V gene lookup returns CDR1 LGHDT and CDR2 YNNKEL (reference sequence). The CDR3 is 14 amino acids. The CDR3 DNA reads as TGTGCCAGCAGCCAAGATCCGACTACCTACGAGCAGTACTTC. It codes for CASSQDPTTYEQYF.

V and J are TRBV7-8 and TRBJ2-7; D is unclear. The CDR3 consists of 14 residues. Germline values: CDR1 SGHVS, CDR2 FQNEAQ. V lost 1 base and J lost 1, with 8 bases in between. CDR3 DNA: TGTGCCAGCAGCTTAGACACTATTTCCTACGAGCAGTACTTC. It codes for CASSLDTISYEQYF.